Shown below are 26 T cell receptor beta chains from a single sample sequenced in a study of cytomegalovirus exposure and HLA in healthy donors. PCR involved 60 Vbeta and 13 Jbeta primers. The protocol was immunoSEQ multiplex PCR, while the TCRdb copy is restricted to in-frame clones and leaves out a portion. The repertoire has some 160,000 clones, about 72% of them found once; the top ten carry roughly 4%. The sample taken for sequencing was PBMCs. The receptors stem from a man aged 60 to 75 in good health and CMV-seronegative.

This clone was counted a single time. This sequence joins TRBV7-3 and TRBJ1-6; 7 bases are a match to TRBD1. With V trimmed by 5 bases and J by 3 bases, 4 bases remained unmatched. Looked up from germline, CDR1 is SGHTA and CDR2 is FQGTGA. The CDR3 runs 15 residues. DNA of the CDR3: TGTGCCAGCAGCGTTCAGGGGGACTATAATTCACCCCTCCACTTT. Protein sequence: CASSVQGDYNSPLHF.

The chain links TRBV10-3 to TRBJ2-2, with 10 bases identical to TRBD2. V dropped 6 bases and J dropped 5; count of bases not matched to a gene: 6. The CDR3 length is 15 residues. In germline, CDR1 is ENHRY, CDR2 SYGVKD. This CDR3 is CAIRSGRAGTGELFF. DNA of the CDR3: TGTGCCATCAGAAGCGGGAGGGCCGGGACCGGGGAGCTGTTTTTT.

Worth noting for this clone: The junction does not match germline at one end; this may be a read error. The rearrangement links TRBV27 to TRBJ1-2, with D possibly being TRBD1 (6 bases). Germline CDR1 reads MNHEY; CDR2 reads SMNVEV (reference sequence). The CDR3 sequence is 11 residues long. The CDR3 DNA reads TGTGCCAGCGGACAGAACTACGGCTACACCTTC. Translated: CASGQNYGYTF.

This chain uses TRBV28 with TRBJ1-1; D is unclear. The V end lost 3 bases, the J end lost 4 bases, and 15 bases lay between the germline ends. Germline V gives CDR1 MDHEN, CDR2 SYDVKM. The CDR3 covers 15 residues. The CDR3 nucleotides are TGTGCCAGCAGTTTTGGAGGTGTAGGAGGCACTGAAGCTTTCTTT. This codes for CASSFGGVGGTEAFF.

The V call is TRBV5-1, the J call TRBJ2-7; no clear D. The CDR3 spans 14 residues. Germline CDR1 is SGHRS and CDR2 is YFSETQ. V shed 3 bases and J shed 1 base, with 11 bases lying between them. The CDR3 region has the DNA TGCGCCAGCAGCTCGGGTATCTCGTCCTACGAGCAGTACTTC. It specifies CASSSGISSYEQYF.

This CDR3 reads CASSVGTGGRSYNEQFF. The DNA of the CDR3 is TGTGCCAGCAGCGTGGGGACAGGGGGTCGCTCCTACAATGAGCAGTTCTTC. The chain employs TRBV5-4 and TRBJ2-1, with TRBD1 matching over 11 bases. The CDR3 runs 17 residues. CDR1 is SGHNT, CDR2 YYREEE, per germline (reference sequence). Germline trimming cut 4 bases from V and 0 bases from J; bases unmatched to any gene: 6.

The chain combines TRBV9 with TRBJ2-1; 11 bases are a match to TRBD2. Trimming took 6 bases from V and 9 from J; bases not matched to a gene: 8. The germline V gene has CDR1 SGDLS and CDR2 YYNGEE. The CDR3 consists of 14 residues. The CDR3 spells CASTGLAGGSEQFF. Written as DNA, the CDR3 is TGTGCCAGCACCGGGCTAGCGGGAGGTAGTGAGCAGTTCTTC.

This clone was seen a handful of times. This sample also contains other DNA sequences that code for the same CDR3. The J gene is TRBJ1-5, the V gene TRBV5-1; weak D call: TRBD1 (6 bases). CDR3 size: 14 residues. Per germline, CDR1 SGHRS and CDR2 YFSETQ. V was cut by 0 bases and J by 3 bases, with 7 bases left in between. The CDR3 sequence is CASSLGTVNQPQHF. CDR3 in DNA: TGCGCCAGCAGCTTGGGGACAGTCAATCAGCCCCAGCATTTT.

V is TRBV10-3 and J is TRBJ2-2, with 12 bases lining up with TRBD1. The CDR3 has 15 residues. After removal of 6 bases from V and 7 bases from J, the junction contained 6 bases not matched to a gene. Germline CDR1 ENHRY, CDR2 SYGVKD. CDR3: CAIRPGQGASGELFF. CDR3 DNA sequence: TGTGCCATCAGGCCGGGACAGGGGGCGAGCGGGGAGCTGTTTTTT.

The CDR3 reads CAWQQGSYTF. The CDR3 coding sequence is TGTGCCTGGCAGCAGGGGAGCTACACCTTC. J is TRBJ1-2 and V is TRBV30; possible D gene TRBD1, 6 bases. Germline-derived CDR1 and CDR2 are GTSNPN and SVGIG (reference sequence). Trimming took 5 bases from V and 9 from J, leaving 10 bases between them. The CDR3 is made up of 10 amino acids.

CDR3 sequence reads: CASSTPVIGNQPQHF. CDR3 bases: TGTGCCAGTAGTACTCCCGTTATTGGCAATCAGCCCCAGCATTTT. The chain joins TRBV19 to TRBJ1-5; D is ambiguous. The length of the CDR3 is 15 residues. CDR1 LNHDA and CDR2 SQIVND come from the germline V gene (reference sequence). Trimming left V 4 bases short and J 2 bases short, with 12 bases between.

This rearrangement joins TRBV29-1 to TRBJ1-1, with D hard to call. V lost 4 bases and J lost 1, with 10 bases in between. Germline lookup yields CDR1 SQVTM and CDR2 ANQGSEA. There are 13 residues in the CDR3. CDR3 nucleotide sequence: TGCAGCGTTGTGGTGAGGGCGAACACTGAAGCTTTCTTT. It is translated as CSVVVRANTEAFF.

The gene calls are TRBV19 and TRBJ2-1; D might be TRBD1 (8 bases). There are 15 residues in the CDR3. Germline CDR1 and CDR2: LNHDA and SQIVND (reference sequence). The V end was cut by 3 bases, the J end by 9 bases, with 18 bases between. The CDR3: CASSIWNRGGIEQFF. The CDR3 nucleotides are TGTGCCAGTAGTATTTGGAACAGGGGGGGTATTGAGCAGTTCTTC.

This clone was counted only a few times. V gene TRBV30 combines with J gene TRBJ1-5, with a tentative D call TRBD1 (5 bases). This CDR3 region has 15 residues. V was clipped by 0 bases and J by 4 bases, with 13 bases between them. Germline-derived CDR1 and CDR2 are GTSNPN and SVGIG (reference sequence). The CDR3 sequence is CAWSVWGVRNQPQHF. The CDR3 nucleotides read TGTGCCTGGAGTGTATGGGGGGTACGTAATCAGCCCCAGCATTTT.

The table lists this clone with a few counts. This sequence joins TRBV27 and TRBJ2-3; 7 bases map to TRBD2. CDR1 MNHEY and CDR2 SMNVEV come from the germline V gene (reference sequence). The CDR3 contains 15 residues. V gave up 5 bases and J gave up 4 bases; unmatched junction bases: 9. CDR3 amino acids: CASSPERDGADTQYF. In DNA, the CDR3 is TGTGCCAGCAGTCCTGAGCGGGACGGGGCAGATACGCAGTATTTT.

V is TRBV19 and J is TRBJ2-5, with a weak D call TRBD2 (7 bases). This CDR3 has 14 amino acids. Germline assignment: CDR1 LNHDA and CDR2 SQIVND (reference sequence). Trimming cost V 4 bases and J 2 bases, with 11 bases left between them. The CDR3 region has the DNA TGTGCCAGTAGTAACGGGGGGCATCAAGAGACCCAGTACTTC. This gives the protein CASSNGGHQETQYF.

The CDR3 DNA follows: TGTGCCAGCAGCGGGACAGAGAATCAGCCCCAGCATTTT. Its protein is CASSGTENQPQHF. This chain links TRBV9 with TRBJ1-5; D possibly corresponds to TRBD1 (6 bases). Trimming shortened V by 3 bases and J by 4 bases, and 8 bases separated the two germline ends. The CDR3 length is 13 residues. Germline V gene data show CDR1 as SGDLS and CDR2 as YYNGEE.

This clone was recorded a few times. V and J are TRBV5-6 and TRBJ1-2; D gene ambiguous. The V and J ends lost 0 bases and 8 bases respectively, with 8 bases between them. Germline lookup yields CDR1 SGHDT and CDR2 YYEEEE. This CDR3 is built from 12 residues. CDR3 sequence: CASSLGVRGYTF. The CDR3 DNA reads as TGTGCCAGCAGCTTGGGGGTGAGGGGCTACACCTTC.

The V gene is TRBV19, the J gene TRBJ1-5; 9 bases map to TRBD1. Germline V gene lookup returns CDR1 LNHDA and CDR2 SQIVND (reference sequence). After removal of 6 bases from V and 1 base from J, the junction contained 4 bases not matched to a gene. The CDR3 is made up of 15 amino acids. The CDR3 DNA is TGTGCCAGTAGGGGACAGGGTTACAGCAATCAGCCCCAGCATTTT. This translates into CASRGQGYSNQPQHF.

This chain uses TRBV7-9 with TRBJ2-2; D might be TRBD1 (6 bases). V dropped 5 bases and J dropped 6 bases, with 16 bases sitting between them. The CDR3 is 15 amino acids. The V gene's germline CDR1 is SEHNR and CDR2 FQNEAQ (reference sequence). CDR3: CASSPPFRGAGELFF. The CDR3 bases are TGTGCCAGCAGCCCCCCTTTCAGGGGAGCCGGGGAGCTGTTTTTT.

This chain uses TRBV7-9 with TRBJ2-7; D possibly corresponds to TRBD1 (5 bases). The germline CDR1 and CDR2 sequences are SEHNR and FQNEAQ (reference sequence). CDR3 length: 15 amino acids. V was shortened by 1 base and J by 2 bases, with 12 bases between the two germline ends. The CDR3 spells CASSLEGNVAYEQYF. The DNA of the CDR3 is TGTGCCAGCAGCTTAGAGGGGAACGTGGCCTACGAGCAGTACTTC. Full variable domain (remainder filled in from reference TRBV7-9 and TRBJ2-7): DTGVSQNPRHKITKRGQNVTFRCDPISEHNRLYWYRQTLGQGPEFLTYFQNEAQLEKSRLLSDRFSAERPKGSFSTLEIQRTEQGDSAMYLCASSLEGNVAYEQYFGPGTRLTVT.

The genes are TRBV5-6 and TRBJ1-6, with a weak D call TRBD1 (6 bases). Germline V lookup: CDR1 SGHDT, CDR2 YYEEEE. V lost 4 bases and J lost 0, with 11 bases in between. The CDR3 is 16 residues long. The CDR3 DNA is TGTGCCAGCAGCGCAACAGGGAGCTCCTATAATTCACCCCTCCACTTT. This encodes CASSATGSSYNSPLHF.

The chain joins TRBV2 to TRBJ2-2; 7 bases are a match to TRBD1. V lost 6 bases, J lost 1 base, and 5 bases stayed unmatched. The germline CDR1 and CDR2 sequences are SNHLY and FYNNEI. This CDR3 has 15 residues. CDR3 bases: TGTGCCAGCAGACTCGGGACAGTGAACACCGGGGAGCTGTTTTTT. Amino acids: CASRLGTVNTGELFF.

The chain recombines TRBV19 with TRBJ1-1, with 9 bases lining up with TRBD1. V lost 7 bases to trimming and J lost 3 bases; unmatched junction nucleotides: 9. From germline, CDR1 is LNHDA and CDR2 SQIVND (reference sequence). The CDR3 spans 15 residues. CDR3: CASTQSGTGYTEAFF. In DNA, the CDR3 is TGTGCCAGTACCCAATCCGGGACAGGGTACACTGAAGCTTTCTTT.

This clone was detected only a few times. The chain couples TRBV11-3 to TRBJ2-1; 13 bases agree with TRBD2. Germline assignment: CDR1 SGHNT and CDR2 YENEEA. J lost 9 bases, V lost 1 base, and 6 bases had no gene match. This CDR3 comprises 16 residues. CDR3 in amino acids: CASSLGLAGGSGEQFF. The CDR3 DNA reads TGTGCCAGCAGCTTAGGACTAGCGGGAGGAAGCGGTGAGCAGTTCTTC.

The rearrangement joins TRBV5-1 to TRBJ2-7; 8 bases are shared with TRBD2. This CDR3 is 15 amino acids long. Germline lookup yields CDR1 SGHRS and CDR2 YFSETQ. The trim removed 4 bases at V and 3 bases at J, leaving 9 bases unmatched. The DNA for the CDR3 is TGCGCCAGCAGCGTGTCCGGGACTAGAAACTACGAGCAGTACTTC. Translated, it gives CASSVSGTRNYEQYF.